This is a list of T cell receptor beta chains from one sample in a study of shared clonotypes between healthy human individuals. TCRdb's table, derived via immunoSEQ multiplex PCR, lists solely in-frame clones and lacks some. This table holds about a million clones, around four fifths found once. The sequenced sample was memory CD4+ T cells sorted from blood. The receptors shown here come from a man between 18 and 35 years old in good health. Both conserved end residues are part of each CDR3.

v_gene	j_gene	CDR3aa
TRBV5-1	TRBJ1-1	CASSPDRESFEAFF
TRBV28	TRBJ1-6	CASVLGTGSGNSPLHF
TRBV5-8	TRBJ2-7	CASSAGPRLYEQYF
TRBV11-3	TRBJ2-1	CASSAGRRIYNEQFF
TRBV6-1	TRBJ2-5	CASSPHTQTQYF
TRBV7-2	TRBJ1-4	CASSLGTAEKLFF
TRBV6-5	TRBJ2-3	CASSTPGADTQYF
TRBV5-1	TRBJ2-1	CASSAGPTNEQFF
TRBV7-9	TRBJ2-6	CASSLAGGSFSGANVLTF
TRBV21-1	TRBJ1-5	CASSTPGKSNQPQHF
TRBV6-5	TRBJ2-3	CASSYGPQSDTQYF
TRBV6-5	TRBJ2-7	CASSSPKWGHTYEQYF
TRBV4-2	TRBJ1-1	CASSLRGNTEAFF
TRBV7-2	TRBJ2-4	CASSLDTVGTGDYF
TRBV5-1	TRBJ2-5	CASSAGTSRETQYF
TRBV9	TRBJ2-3	CASSVGTADTQYF
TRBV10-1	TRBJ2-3	CASSYMDREDTQYF
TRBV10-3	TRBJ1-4	CAISQGQGGNEKLFF
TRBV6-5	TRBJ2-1	CASSFSGGPYNEQFF
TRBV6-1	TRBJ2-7	CASFVAGQGYEQYF
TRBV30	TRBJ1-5	CAWSRVRNQPQHF
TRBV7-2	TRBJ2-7	CASSPGLAGYEQYF
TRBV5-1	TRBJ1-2	CASRAENYGYTF
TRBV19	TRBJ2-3	CASSMGLRTDTQYF
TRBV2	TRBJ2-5	CASSEADRRKETQYF
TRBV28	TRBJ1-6	CASSDSAYNSPLHF
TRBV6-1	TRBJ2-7	CASRAGPANEQYF